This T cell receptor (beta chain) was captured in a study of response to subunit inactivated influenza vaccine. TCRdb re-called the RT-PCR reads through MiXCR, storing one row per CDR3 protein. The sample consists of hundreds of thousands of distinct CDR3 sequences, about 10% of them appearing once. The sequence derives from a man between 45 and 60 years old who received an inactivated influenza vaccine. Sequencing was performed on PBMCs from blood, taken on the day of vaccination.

The CDR3 loop is CASRPSGGTGAFF. CDR3 in DNA: TGTGCCAGCAGACCCTCGGGCGGGACAGGGGCTTTCTTT. The chain has TRBV6-2 or TRBV6-3 and TRBJ1-1; 9 bases fit TRBD1. This CDR3 contains 13 residues. V was clipped by 6 bases and J by 11 bases; unmatched bases: 10. Germline-derived CDR1 and CDR2 are MNHEY and SVGEGT.